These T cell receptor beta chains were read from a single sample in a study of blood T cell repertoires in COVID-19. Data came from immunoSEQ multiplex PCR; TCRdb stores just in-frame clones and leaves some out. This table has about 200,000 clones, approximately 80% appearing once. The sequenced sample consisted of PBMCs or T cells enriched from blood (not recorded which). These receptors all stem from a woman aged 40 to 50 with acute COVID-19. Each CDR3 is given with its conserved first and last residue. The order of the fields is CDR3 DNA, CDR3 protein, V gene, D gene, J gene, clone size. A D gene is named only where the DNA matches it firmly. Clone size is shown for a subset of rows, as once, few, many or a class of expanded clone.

CDR3 DNA: TGTGCCAGTAGTAGCGGGGGGGGCACAGATACGCAGTATTTT; CDR3 protein: CASSSGGGTDTQYF; V gene: TRBV19; D gene: TRBD2; J gene: TRBJ2-3; clone size: few
CDR3 DNA: TGTGCCAGCAGCTTACCTCCAGGGTATCAAGCTTTCTTT; CDR3 protein: CASSLPPGYQAFF; V gene: TRBV7-9; D gene: .; J gene: TRBJ1-1; clone size: once
CDR3 DNA: TGCGCCAGCAGCCAGCAGAAAATAGACTCCGGGATTATTGAAAAACTGTTTTTT; CDR3 protein: CASSQQKIDSGIIEKLFF; V gene: TRBV4-3; D gene: .; J gene: TRBJ1-4; clone size: many
CDR3 DNA: TGCGCCAGCAGGACCCTAGGGGGCCAGGGACACTATGGCTACACCTTC; CDR3 protein: CASRTLGGQGHYGYTF; V gene: TRBV5-1; D gene: TRBD1; J gene: TRBJ1-2; clone size: .
CDR3 DNA: TGCGCCAGCAGCTTGTCTAGCGGGAGGGTAAACGAGCAGTACTTC; CDR3 protein: CASSLSSGRVNEQYF; V gene: TRBV5-1; D gene: TRBD2; J gene: TRBJ2-7; clone size: .
CDR3 DNA: TGTGCCAGCAGTTTAGGTGGAGGGGGCAAGACCGGGGAGCTGTTTTTT; CDR3 protein: CASSLGGGGKTGELFF; V gene: TRBV28; D gene: .; J gene: TRBJ2-2; clone size: .
CDR3 DNA: TGTGCCAGCAGCCAAGACAGGGCTGGAAACACCATATATTTT; CDR3 protein: CASSQDRAGNTIYF; V gene: TRBV7-2; D gene: TRBD1; J gene: TRBJ1-3; clone size: .
CDR3 DNA: TGTGCCAGCAGCTCGCCGCCAGGGGGCTCCACCGGGGAGCTGTTTTTT; CDR3 protein: CASSSPPGGSTGELFF; V gene: TRBV7-9; D gene: TRBD1; J gene: TRBJ2-2; clone size: few
CDR3 DNA: TGTGCCAGCAGCTTAGCGATAGTACAGAAGAATTCACCCCTCCACTTT; CDR3 protein: CASSLAIVQKNSPLHF; V gene: TRBV7-9; D gene: .; J gene: TRBJ1-6; clone size: .
CDR3 DNA: TGTGCCAGCACCTGGGGTCGAGGGCGGGTGGTCGGCTACGAGCAGTACTTC; CDR3 protein: CASTWGRGRVVGYEQYF; V gene: TRBV5-6; D gene: .; J gene: TRBJ2-7; clone size: .